What follows are 11 T cell receptor beta chains derived from one specimen sequenced in a study of blood T cell repertoires in COVID-19. Using immunoSEQ multiplex PCR, the repertoire was profiled, and TCRdb retains in-frame clones only, with some absent. Of fewer than 15,000 clones in the sample, roughly 84% were seen once. Material for sequencing was peripheral blood. Every receptor here comes from a man aged 50-60 years with active COVID-19.

This clone appeared once. The rearrangement uses TRBV7-9 and TRBJ2-2, with D possibly TRBD1 on 5 matching bases. This CDR3 has 13 residues. V lost 5 bases and J 7 bases, leaving 11 bases between the germline ends. Germline CDR1 reads SEHNR; CDR2 reads FQNEAQ (reference sequence). CDR3 amino acids: CASSPGYVGELFF. CDR3 bases: TGTGCCAGCAGCCCAGGGTACGTCGGGGAGCTGTTTTTT.

This chain connects TRBV2 to TRBJ2-1; 10 positions agree with TRBD2. Germline lookup yields CDR1 SNHLY and CDR2 FYNNEI. J lost 6 bases, V lost 4 bases, and 9 bases had no gene match. The CDR3 is 16 amino acids. The CDR3 sequence: CASSGLAGAFSNEQFF. DNA of the CDR3: TGTGCCAGCAGTGGTCTAGCGGGAGCTTTCAGCAATGAGCAGTTCTTC.

A few counts support this clone. This sequence joins TRBV28 and TRBJ2-7, with 7 bases that match TRBD1. This CDR3 comprises 18 residues. Germline CDR1 is MDHEN and CDR2 is SYDVKM. Germline trimming cut 6 bases from V and 0 bases from J; bases unmatched to any gene: 17. CDR3 residues: CASRPHPSDRDHSYEQYF. As DNA, the CDR3 is TGTGCCAGCAGACCCCATCCGAGCGACAGGGATCACTCCTACGAGCAGTACTTC.

The V and J genes are TRBV11-2 and TRBJ2-1, with 8 bases aligning to TRBD1. V lost 5 bases and J lost 5; bases outside the gene matches: 11. The CDR3 runs to 16 residues. In germline, CDR1 is SGHAT, CDR2 FQNNGV. The CDR3 nucleotides are TGTGCCAGCAGCCTAGGGACAGGTTCAGCGCACAATGAGCAGTTCTTC. Translation gives CASSLGTGSAHNEQFF.

The V call is TRBV9, the J call TRBJ2-2; possible D gene TRBD1, 6 bases. V dropped 2 bases and J dropped 5 bases, with 13 bases sitting between them. This CDR3 region has 15 residues. The germline V gene has CDR1 SGDLS and CDR2 YYNGEE. Here the CDR3 reads CASSVTGMGTGELFF. CDR3 in DNA: TGTGCCAGCAGCGTCACAGGGATGGGTACCGGGGAGCTGTTTTTT. Combining the CDR3 with reference TRBV9 and TRBJ2-2 gives the whole variable domain DSGVTQTPKHLITATGQRVTLRCSPRSGDLSVYWYQQSLDQGLQFLIQYYNGEERAKGNILERFSAQQFPDLHSELNLSSLELGDSALYFCASSVTGMGTGELFFGEGSRLTVL.

V is TRBV7-2 and J is TRBJ2-7; 11 bases map to TRBD2. CDR1 is SGHTA, CDR2 FQGNSA, per germline. The CDR3 is made up of 15 amino acids. After removal of 5 bases from V and 2 bases from J, the junction contained 5 bases not matched to a gene. The CDR3 region has the DNA TGTGCCAGCAGCGCGGGGACTAGCGGACCCTACGAGCAGTACTTC. Residues: CASSAGTSGPYEQYF.

CDR3 nucleotide sequence: TGCGCCAGCAGCCAAATCATTTCCTCCTACGAGCAGTACTTC. Translated: CASSQIISSYEQYF. The V gene is TRBV4-1, the J gene TRBJ2-7; D not certain. The germline V gene encodes CDR1 MGHRA and CDR2 YSYEKL. Trimming pared 2 bases from V and 0 bases from J, leaving 8 bases between. The CDR3 is 14 amino acids.

The chain uses TRBV7-9 and TRBJ2-7; 7 nucleotides line up with TRBD1. The V gene's germline CDR1 is SEHNR and CDR2 FQNEAQ (reference sequence). CDR3 size: 14 residues. The V and J ends lost 5 bases and 6 bases, in that order; junction bases with no gene match: 10. Written as DNA, the CDR3 is TGTGCCAGCAGCCCCGCGACAGGGTTAGGCGAGCAGTACTTC. Protein sequence: CASSPATGLGEQYF.

The chain employs TRBV18 and TRBJ2-1, with D unresolved. Germline CDR1 KGHSH, CDR2 LQKENI. V was pared by 4 bases and J by 5 bases, with 15 bases between. The CDR3 covers 15 residues. In DNA form, the CDR3 reads TGTGCCAGCTCACTCCCCGGAGCAAAAGACAATGAGCAGTTCTTC. It is translated as CASSLPGAKDNEQFF.

The V and J genes are TRBV28 and TRBJ2-1, with D tentatively TRBD2 (5 bases). The CDR3 sequence is 16 residues long. The V and J ends lost 6 bases and 1 base respectively, with 16 bases between them. The germline gives CDR1 MDHEN, CDR2 SYDVKM. CDR3 DNA: TGTGCCAGCAGGGGAGACTCCGATAGGTCCTACAATGAGCAGTTCTTC. Amino acids: CASRGDSDRSYNEQFF.

This sequence joins TRBV19 and TRBJ1-5; 8 positions agree with TRBD1. The junction had 11 bases not matched to a gene; V was cut back by 4 bases and J by 15 bases. The CDR3 covers 13 residues. Germline CDR1 and CDR2: LNHDA and SQIVND (reference sequence). CDR3 loop: CASSTNTEGQAHF. Here the CDR3 DNA reads TGTGCCAGTAGTACCAACACCGAGGGACAGGCGCATTTT.